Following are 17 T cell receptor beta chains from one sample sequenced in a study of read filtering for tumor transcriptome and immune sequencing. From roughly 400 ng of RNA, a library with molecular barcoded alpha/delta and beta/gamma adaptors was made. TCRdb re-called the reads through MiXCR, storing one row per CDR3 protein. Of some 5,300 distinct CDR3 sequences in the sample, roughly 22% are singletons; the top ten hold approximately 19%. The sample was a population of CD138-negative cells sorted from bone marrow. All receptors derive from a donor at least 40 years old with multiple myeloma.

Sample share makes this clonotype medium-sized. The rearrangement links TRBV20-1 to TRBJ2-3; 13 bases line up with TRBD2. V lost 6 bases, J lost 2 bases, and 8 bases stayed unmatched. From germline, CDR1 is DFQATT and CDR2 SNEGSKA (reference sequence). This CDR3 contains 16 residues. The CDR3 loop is CSADGLAGADTDTQYF. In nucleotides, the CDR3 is TGCAGTGCCGACGGACTAGCGGGAGCCGACACAGATACGCAGTATTTT.

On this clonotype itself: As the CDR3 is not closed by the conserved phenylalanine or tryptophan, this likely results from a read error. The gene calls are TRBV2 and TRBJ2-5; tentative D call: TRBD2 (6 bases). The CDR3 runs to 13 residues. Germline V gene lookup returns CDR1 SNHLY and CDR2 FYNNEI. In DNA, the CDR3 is TGCGCCAGCAGCCTGACTAGACAAGAGACCCAGTACATC. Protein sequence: CASSLTRQETQYI.

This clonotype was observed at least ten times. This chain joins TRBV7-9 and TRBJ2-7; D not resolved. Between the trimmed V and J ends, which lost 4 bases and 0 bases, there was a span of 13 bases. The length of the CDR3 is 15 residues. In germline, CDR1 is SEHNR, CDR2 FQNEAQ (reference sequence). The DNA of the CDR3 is TGTGCCAGCAGCTCCCGACAATCTCGCTCCTACGAGCAGTACTTC. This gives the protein CASSSRQSRSYEQYF.

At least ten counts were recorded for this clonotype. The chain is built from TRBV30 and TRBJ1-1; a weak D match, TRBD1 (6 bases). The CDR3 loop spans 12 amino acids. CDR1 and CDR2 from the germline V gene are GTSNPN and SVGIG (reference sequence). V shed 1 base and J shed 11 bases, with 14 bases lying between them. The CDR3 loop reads CAWSGGGLAAFF. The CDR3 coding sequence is TGTGCCTGGAGTGGAGGGGGGCTTGCCGCTTTCTTT.

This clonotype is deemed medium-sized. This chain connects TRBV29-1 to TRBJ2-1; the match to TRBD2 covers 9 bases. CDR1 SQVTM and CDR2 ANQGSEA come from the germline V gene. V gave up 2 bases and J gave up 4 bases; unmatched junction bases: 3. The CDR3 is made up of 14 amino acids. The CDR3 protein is CSVELAGVYNEQFF. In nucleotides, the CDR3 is TGCAGCGTTGAATTAGCGGGGGTGTACAATGAGCAGTTCTTC.

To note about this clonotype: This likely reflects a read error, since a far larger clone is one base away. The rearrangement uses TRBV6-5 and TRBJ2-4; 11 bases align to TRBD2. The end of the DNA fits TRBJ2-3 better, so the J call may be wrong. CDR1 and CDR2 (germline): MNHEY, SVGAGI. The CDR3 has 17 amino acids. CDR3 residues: CASSLRITSGRGNTQYF. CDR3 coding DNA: TGTGCCAGCAGTCTACGAATCACTAGCGGGAGAGGAAATACGCAGTATTTT.

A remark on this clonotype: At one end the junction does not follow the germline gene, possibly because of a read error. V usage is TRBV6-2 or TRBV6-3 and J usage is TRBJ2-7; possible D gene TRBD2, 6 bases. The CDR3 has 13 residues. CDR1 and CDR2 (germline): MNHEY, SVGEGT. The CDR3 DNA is TGTGTCAGCAGTTCGGGGGTGCGCTACGAGCAGTACTTC. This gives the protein CVSSSGVRYEQYF.

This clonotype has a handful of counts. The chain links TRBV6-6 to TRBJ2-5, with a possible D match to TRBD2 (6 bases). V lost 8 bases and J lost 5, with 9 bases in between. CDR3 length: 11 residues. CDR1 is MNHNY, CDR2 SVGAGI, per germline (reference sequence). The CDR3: CASGSGETQYF. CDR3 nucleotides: TGTGCCAGCGGGAGCGGGGAGACCCAGTACTTC.

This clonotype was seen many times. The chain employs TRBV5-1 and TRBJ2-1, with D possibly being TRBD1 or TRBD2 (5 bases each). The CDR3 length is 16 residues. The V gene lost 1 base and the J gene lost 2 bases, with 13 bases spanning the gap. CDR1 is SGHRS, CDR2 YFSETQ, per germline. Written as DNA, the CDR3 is TGCGCCAGCAGCTTGAGGGCGATGGGGGCCTACAATGAGCAGTTCTTC. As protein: CASSLRAMGAYNEQFF.

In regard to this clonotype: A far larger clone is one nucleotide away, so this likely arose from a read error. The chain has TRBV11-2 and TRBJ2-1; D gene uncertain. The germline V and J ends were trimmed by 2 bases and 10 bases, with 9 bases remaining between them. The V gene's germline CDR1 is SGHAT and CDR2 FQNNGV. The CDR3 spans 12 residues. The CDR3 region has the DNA TGTGCCAGCAGCTTAAGGGTCGACGAGCAGTTCTTC. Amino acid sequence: CASSLRVDEQFF. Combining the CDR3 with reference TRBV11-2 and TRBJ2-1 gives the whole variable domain EAGVAQSPRYKIIEKRQSVAFWCNPISGHATLYWYQQILGQGPKLLIQFQNNGVVDDSQLPKDRFSAERLKGVDSTLKIQPAKLEDSAVYLCASSLRVDEQFFGPGTRLTVL.

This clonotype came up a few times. The CDR3 sequence is CASSASPGTGPRPTGELFF. The CDR3 coding sequence is TGTGCCAGCAGCGCCTCGCCCGGGACAGGGCCTCGTCCCACCGGGGAGCTGTTTTTT. The chain uses TRBV9 and TRBJ2-2, with TRBD1 identical over 9 bases. Germline V gene lookup returns CDR1 SGDLS and CDR2 YYNGEE. After removal of 3 bases from V and 4 bases from J, the junction contained 16 bases not matched to a gene. The CDR3 contains 19 residues.

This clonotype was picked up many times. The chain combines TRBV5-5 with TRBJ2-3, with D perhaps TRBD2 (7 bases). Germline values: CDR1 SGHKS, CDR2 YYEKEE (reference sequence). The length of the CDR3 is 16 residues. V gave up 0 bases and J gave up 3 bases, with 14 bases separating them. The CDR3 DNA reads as TGTGCCAGCAGCTTGGAAGGGGGGGGCTTTACAGATACGCAGTATTTT. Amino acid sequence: CASSLEGGGFTDTQYF. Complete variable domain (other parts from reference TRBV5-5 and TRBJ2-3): DAGVTQSPTHLIKTRGQQVTLRCSPISGHKSVSWYQQVLGQGPQFIFQYYEKEERGRGNFPDRFSARQFPNYSSELNVNALLLGDSALYLCASSLEGGGFTDTQYFGPGTRLTVL.

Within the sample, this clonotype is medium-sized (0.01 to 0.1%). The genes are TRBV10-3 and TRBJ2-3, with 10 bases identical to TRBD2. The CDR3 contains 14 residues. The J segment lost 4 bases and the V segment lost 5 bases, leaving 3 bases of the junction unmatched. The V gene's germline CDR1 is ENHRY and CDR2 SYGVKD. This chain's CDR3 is CAISSGLAADTQYF. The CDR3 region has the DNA TGTGCCATCAGTTCCGGACTAGCGGCAGATACGCAGTATTTT.

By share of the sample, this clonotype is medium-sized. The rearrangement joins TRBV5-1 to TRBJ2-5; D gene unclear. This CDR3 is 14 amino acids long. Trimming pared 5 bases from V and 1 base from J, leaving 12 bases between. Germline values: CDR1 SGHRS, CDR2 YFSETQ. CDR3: CASRRASLQETQYF. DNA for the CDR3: TGCGCCAGCAGGAGAGCGAGCCTCCAAGAGACCCAGTACTTC.

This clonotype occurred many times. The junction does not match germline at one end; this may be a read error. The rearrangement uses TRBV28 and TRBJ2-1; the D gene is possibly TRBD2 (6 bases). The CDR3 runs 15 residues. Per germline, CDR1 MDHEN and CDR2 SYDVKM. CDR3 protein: CASSSHGLPKVEQLF. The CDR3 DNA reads TGTGCCAGCAGTAGCCATGGACTACCGAAGGTTGAGCAGCTCTTC.

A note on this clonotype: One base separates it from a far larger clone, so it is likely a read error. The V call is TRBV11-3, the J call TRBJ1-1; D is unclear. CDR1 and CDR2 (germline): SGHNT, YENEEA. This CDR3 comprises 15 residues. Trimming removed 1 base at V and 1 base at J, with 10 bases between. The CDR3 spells CASSLALLPNTEAFF. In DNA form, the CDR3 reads TGTGCCAGCAGCTTAGCGCTCCTACCGAACACTGAAGCTTTCTTT.

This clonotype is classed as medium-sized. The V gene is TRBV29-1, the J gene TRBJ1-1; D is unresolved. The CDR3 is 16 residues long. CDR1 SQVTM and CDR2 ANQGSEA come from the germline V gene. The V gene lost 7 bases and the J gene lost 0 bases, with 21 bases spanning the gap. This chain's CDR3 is CSASSNTKTMNTEAFF. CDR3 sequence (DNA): TGCAGCGCCTCCTCCAACACCAAAACAATGAACACTGAAGCTTTCTTT.